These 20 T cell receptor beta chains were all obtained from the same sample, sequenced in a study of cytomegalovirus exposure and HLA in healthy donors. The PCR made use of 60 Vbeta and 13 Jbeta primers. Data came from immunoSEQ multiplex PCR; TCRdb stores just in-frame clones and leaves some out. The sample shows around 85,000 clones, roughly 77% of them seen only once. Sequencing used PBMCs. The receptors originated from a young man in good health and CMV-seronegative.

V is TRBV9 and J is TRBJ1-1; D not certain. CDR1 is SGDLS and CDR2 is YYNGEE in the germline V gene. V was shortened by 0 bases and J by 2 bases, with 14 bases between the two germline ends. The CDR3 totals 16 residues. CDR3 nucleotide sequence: TGTGCCAGCAGCGTAGGGGCAATGGGAGGTAACACTGAAGCTTTCTTT. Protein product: CASSVGAMGGNTEAFF. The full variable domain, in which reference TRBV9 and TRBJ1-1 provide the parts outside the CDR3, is DSGVTQTPKHLITATGQRVTLRCSPRSGDLSVYWYQQSLDQGLQFLIQYYNGEERAKGNILERFSAQQFPDLHSELNLSSLELGDSALYFCASSVGAMGGNTEAFFGQGTRLTVV.

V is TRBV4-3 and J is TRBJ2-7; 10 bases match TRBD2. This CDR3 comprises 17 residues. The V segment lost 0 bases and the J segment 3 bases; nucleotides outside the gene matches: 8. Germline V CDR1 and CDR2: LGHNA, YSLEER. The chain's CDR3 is CASSQDPGLAGDYEQYF. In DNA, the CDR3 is TGCGCCAGCAGCCAAGACCCCGGGCTAGCGGGGGACTACGAGCAGTACTTC.

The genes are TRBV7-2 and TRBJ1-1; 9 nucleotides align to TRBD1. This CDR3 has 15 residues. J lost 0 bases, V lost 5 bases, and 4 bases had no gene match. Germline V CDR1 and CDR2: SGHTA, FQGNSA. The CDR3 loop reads CASSPDRGLNTEAFF. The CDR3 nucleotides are TGTGCCAGCAGCCCAGACAGGGGGTTGAACACTGAAGCTTTCTTT.

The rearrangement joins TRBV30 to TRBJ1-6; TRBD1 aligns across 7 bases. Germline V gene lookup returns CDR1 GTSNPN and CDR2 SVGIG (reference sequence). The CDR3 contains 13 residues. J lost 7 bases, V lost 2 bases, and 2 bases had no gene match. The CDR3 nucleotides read TGTGCCTGGAGTTCACAGGGGAATTCACCCCTCCACTTT. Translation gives CAWSSQGNSPLHF.

CDR3 sequence reads: CASRGTGAGGYTF. As DNA, the CDR3 is TGTGCCAGCAGAGGGACAGGGGCGGGTGGCTACACCTTC. The rearrangement uses TRBV28 and TRBJ1-2, with TRBD1 matching over 10 bases. The V segment lost 6 bases and the J segment 7 bases; nucleotides outside the gene matches: 5. The CDR3 extends over 13 amino acids. In germline, CDR1 is MDHEN, CDR2 SYDVKM.

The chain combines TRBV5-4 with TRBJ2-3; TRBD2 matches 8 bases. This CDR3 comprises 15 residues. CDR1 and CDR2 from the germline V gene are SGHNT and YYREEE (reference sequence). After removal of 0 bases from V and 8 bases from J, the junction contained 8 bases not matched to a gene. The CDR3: CASSLGGTSVPTQYF. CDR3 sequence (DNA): TGTGCCAGCAGCTTGGGAGGGACTAGTGTTCCTACGCAGTATTTT.

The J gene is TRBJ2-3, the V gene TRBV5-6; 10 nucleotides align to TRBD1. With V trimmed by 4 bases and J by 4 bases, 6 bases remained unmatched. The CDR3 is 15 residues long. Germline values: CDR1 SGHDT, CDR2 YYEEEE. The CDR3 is CASSHGTGAPDTQYF. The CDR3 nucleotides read TGTGCCAGCAGCCACGGGACAGGGGCCCCAGATACGCAGTATTTT.

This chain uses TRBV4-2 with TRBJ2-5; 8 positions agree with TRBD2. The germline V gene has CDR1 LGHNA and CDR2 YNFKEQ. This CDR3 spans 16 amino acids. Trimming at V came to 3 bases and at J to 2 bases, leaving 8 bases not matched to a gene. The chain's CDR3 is CASSQILAGRQETQYF. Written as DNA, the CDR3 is TGTGCCAGCAGCCAGATATTAGCGGGGCGTCAAGAGACCCAGTACTTC.

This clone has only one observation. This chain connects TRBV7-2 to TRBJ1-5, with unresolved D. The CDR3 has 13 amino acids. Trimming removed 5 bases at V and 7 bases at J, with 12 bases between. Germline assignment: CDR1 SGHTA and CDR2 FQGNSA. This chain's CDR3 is CASSRVLWQPQHF. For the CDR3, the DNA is TGTGCCAGCAGCCGCGTCCTATGGCAGCCCCAGCATTTT.

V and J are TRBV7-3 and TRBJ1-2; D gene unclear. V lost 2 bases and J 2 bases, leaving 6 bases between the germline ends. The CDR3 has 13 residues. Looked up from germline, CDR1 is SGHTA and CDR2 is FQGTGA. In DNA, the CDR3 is TGTGCCAGCAGCTTATATTCCAACTATGGCTACACCTTC. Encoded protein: CASSLYSNYGYTF. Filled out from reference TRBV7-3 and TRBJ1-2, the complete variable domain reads GAGVSQTPSNKVTEKGKYVELRCDPISGHTALYWYRQSLGQGPEFLIYFQGTGAADDSGLPNDRFFAVRPEGSVSTLKIQRTERGDSAVYLCASSLYSNYGYTFGSGTRLTVV.

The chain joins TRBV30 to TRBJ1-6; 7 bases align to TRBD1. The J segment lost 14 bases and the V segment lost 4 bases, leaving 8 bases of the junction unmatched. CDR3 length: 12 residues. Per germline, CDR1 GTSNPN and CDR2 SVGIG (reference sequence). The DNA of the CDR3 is TGTGCCTGGAAACAGGGGATAGGGGCCCTCCACTTT. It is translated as CAWKQGIGALHF.

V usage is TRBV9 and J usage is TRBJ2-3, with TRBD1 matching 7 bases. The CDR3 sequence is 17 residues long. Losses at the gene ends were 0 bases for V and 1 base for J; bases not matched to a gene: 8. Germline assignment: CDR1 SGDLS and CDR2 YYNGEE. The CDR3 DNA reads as TGTGCCAGCAGCGTAGGGGACAGAGGGTTAGGCACAGATACGCAGTATTTT. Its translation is CASSVGDRGLGTDTQYF.

The CDR3 region is CAWSHGQAYGYTF. The CDR3 DNA follows: TGTGCCTGGAGCCACGGACAGGCGTATGGCTACACCTTC. This sequence joins TRBV30 and TRBJ1-2; 7 positions match TRBD1. The trim removed 3 bases at V and 5 bases at J, leaving 6 bases unmatched. The CDR3 spans 13 residues. The germline CDR1 and CDR2 sequences are GTSNPN and SVGIG (reference sequence).

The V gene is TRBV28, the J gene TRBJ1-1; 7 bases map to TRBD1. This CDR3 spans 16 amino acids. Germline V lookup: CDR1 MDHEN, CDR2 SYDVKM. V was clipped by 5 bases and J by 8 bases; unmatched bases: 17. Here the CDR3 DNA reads TGTGCCAGCAGTATCCGTACAGGGGACCTTTTAAGAGAAGCTTTCTTT. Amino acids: CASSIRTGDLLREAFF.

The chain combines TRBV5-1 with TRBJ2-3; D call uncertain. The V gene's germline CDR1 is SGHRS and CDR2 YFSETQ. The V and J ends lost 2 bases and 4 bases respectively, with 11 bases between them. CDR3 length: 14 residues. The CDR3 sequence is CASSFLAESDTQYF. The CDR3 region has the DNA TGCGCCAGCAGCTTCCTGGCCGAATCAGATACGCAGTATTTT.

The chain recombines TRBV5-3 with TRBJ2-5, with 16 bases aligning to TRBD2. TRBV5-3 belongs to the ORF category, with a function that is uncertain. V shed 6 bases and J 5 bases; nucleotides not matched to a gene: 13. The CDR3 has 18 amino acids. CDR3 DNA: TGTGCCAGAATCCCGGGCCCGGGACTAGCGGGAGGGGGTGAGACCCAGTACTTC. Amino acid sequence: CARIPGPGLAGGGETQYF.

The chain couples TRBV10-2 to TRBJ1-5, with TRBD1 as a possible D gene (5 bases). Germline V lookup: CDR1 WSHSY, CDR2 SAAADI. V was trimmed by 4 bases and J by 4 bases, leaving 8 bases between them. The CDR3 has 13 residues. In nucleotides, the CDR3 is TGCGCCAGCAGTGTACAGGAAAATCAGCCCCAGCATTTT. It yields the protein CASSVQENQPQHF.

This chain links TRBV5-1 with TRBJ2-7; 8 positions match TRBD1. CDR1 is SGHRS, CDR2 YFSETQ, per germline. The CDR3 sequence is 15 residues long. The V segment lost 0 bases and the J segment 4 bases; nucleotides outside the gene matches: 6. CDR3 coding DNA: TGCGCCAGCAGCTTGGAGGGGGGACAGGCGTACGAGCAGTACTTC. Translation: CASSLEGGQAYEQYF.

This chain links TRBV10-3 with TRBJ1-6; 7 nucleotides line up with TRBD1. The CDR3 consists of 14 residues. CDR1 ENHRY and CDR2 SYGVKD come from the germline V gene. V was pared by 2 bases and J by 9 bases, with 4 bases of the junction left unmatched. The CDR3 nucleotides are TGTGCCATCAGTGAGAAGGGGGCGCCTTCACCCCTCCACTTT. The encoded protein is CAISEKGAPSPLHF.

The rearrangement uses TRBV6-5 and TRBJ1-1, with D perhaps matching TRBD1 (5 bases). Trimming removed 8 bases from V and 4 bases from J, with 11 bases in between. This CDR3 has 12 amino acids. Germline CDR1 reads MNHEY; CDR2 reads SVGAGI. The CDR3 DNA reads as TGTGCCAGCCGGGGGGGAGGCACTGAAGCTTTCTTT. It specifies CASRGGGTEAFF.